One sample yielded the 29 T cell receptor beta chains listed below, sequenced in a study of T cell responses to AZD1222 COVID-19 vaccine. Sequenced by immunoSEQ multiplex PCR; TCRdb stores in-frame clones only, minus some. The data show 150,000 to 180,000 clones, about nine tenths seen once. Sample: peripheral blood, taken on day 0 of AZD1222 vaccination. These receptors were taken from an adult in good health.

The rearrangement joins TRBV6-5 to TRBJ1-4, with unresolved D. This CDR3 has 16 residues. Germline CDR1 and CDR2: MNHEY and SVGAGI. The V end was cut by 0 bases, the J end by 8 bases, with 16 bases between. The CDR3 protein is CASSYSGIGGKEKLFF. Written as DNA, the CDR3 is TGTGCCAGCAGTTACTCTGGCATTGGAGGGAAGGAAAAACTGTTTTTT.

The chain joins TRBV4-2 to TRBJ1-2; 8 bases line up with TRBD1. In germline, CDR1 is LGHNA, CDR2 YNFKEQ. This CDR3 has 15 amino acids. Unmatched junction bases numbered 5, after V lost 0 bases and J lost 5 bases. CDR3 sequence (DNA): TGTGCCAGCAGCCAAGAAGGCAGGGGGCTATATGGCTACACCTTC. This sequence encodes CASSQEGRGLYGYTF.

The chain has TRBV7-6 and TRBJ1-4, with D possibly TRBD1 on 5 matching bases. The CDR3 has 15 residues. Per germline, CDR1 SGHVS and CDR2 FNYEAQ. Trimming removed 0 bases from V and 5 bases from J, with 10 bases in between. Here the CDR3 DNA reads TGTGCCAGCAGCTTAGCTCCAGGGCCCAATGAAAAACTGTTTTTT. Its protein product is CASSLAPGPNEKLFF.

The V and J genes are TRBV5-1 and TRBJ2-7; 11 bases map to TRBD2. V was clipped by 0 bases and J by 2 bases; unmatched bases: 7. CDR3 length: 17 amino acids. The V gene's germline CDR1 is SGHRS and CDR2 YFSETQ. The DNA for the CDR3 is TGCGCCAGCAGCTTGGAAACTAGCGGGGGTGCAACCTACGAGCAGTACTTC. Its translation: CASSLETSGGATYEQYF.

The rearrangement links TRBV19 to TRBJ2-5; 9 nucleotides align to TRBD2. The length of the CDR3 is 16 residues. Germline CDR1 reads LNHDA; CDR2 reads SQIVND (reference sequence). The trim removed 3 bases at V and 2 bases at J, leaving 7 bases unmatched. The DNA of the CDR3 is TGTGCCAGTAGTATTCTTAGCGGGGGTAATCAAGAGACCCAGTACTTC. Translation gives CASSILSGGNQETQYF.

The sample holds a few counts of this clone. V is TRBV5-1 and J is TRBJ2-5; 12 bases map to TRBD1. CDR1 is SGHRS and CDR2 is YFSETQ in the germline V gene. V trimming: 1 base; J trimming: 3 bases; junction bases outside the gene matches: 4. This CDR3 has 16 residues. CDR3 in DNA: TGCGCCAGCAGCTTGTTAGGGACAGGGGGCAAAGAGACCCAGTACTTC. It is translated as CASSLLGTGGKETQYF.

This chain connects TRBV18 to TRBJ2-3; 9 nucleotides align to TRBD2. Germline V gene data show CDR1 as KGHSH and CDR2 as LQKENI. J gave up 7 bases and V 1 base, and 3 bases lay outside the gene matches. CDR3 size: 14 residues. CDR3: CASSPLAGDNTQYF. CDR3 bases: TGTGCCAGCTCACCACTAGCGGGGGACAATACGCAGTATTTT.

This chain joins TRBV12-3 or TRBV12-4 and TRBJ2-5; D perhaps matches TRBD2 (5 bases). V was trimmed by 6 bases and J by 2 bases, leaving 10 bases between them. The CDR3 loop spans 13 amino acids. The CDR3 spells CASSPGLQETQYF. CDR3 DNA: TGTGCCAGCAGCCCTGGACTTCAAGAGACCCAGTACTTC.

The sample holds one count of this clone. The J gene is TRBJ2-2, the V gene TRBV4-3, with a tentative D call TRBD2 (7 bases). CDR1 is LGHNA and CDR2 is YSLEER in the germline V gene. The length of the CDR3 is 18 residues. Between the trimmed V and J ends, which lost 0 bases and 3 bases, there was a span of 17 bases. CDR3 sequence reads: CASSQDLRGASDTGELFF. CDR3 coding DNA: TGCGCCAGCAGCCAAGATTTACGGGGGGCGTCGGACACCGGGGAGCTGTTTTTT.

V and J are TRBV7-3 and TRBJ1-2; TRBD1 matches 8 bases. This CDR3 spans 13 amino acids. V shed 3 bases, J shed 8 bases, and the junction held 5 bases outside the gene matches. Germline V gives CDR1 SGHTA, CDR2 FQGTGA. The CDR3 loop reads CASSFGQGLGYTF. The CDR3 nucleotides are TGTGCCAGCAGCTTCGGACAGGGACTCGGCTACACCTTC.

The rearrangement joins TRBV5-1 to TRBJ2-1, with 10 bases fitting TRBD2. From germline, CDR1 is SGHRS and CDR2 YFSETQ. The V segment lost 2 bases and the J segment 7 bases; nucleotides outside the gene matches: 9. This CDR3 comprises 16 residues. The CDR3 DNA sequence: TGCGCCAGCAGCTTACAGCTAGCGGGGGCTGGGAATGAGCAGTTCTTC. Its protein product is CASSLQLAGAGNEQFF.

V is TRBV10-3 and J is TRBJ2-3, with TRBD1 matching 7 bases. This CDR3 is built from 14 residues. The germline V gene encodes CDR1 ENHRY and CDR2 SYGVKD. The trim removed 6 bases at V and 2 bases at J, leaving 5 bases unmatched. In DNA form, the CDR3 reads TGTGCCATCAGAAGGGACAGTAACACAGATACGCAGTATTTT. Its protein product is CAIRRDSNTDTQYF.

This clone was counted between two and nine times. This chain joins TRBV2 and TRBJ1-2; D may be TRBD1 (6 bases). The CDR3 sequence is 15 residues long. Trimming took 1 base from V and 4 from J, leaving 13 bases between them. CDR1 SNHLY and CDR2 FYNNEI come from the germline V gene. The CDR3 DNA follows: TGTGCCAGCAGTGAAGAACGACAGGCTACCTATGGCTACACCTTC. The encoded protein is CASSEERQATYGYTF.

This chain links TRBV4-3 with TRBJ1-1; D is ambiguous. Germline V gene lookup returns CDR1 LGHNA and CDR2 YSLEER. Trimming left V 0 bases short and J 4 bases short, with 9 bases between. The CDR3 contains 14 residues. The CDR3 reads CASSQDFPGTEAFF. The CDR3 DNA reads TGCGCCAGCAGCCAAGATTTTCCTGGCACTGAAGCTTTCTTT.

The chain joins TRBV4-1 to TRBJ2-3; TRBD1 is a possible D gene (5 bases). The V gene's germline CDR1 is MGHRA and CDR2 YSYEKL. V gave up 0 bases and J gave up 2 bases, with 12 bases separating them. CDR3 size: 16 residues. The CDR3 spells CASSQDSAGSTDTQYF. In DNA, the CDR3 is TGCGCCAGCAGCCAAGACTCGGCAGGGTCCACAGATACGCAGTATTTT.

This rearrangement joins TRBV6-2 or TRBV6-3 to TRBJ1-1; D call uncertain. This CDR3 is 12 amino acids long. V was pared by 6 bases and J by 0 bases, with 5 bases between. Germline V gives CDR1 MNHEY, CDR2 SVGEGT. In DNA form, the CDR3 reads TGTGCCAGCAGCTTTGTGAACACTGAAGCTTTCTTT. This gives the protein CASSFVNTEAFF.

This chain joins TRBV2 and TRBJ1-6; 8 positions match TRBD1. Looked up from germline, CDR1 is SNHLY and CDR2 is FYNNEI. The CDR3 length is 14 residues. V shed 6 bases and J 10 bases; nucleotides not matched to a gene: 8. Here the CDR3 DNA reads TGTGCCAGCAGGCCCGGACAGGGAATCTCACCCCTCCACTTT. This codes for CASRPGQGISPLHF.

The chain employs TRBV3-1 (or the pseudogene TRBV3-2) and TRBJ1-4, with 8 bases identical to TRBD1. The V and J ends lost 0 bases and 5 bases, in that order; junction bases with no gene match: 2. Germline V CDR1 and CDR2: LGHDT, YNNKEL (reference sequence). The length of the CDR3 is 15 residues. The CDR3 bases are TGTGCCAGCAGCCAAGATCCAGGGGGCAATGAAAAACTGTTTTTT. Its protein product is CASSQDPGGNEKLFF.

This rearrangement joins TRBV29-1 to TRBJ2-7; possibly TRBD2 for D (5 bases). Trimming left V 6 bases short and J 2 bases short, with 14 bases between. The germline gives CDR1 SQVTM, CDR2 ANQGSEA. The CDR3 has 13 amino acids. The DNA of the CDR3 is TGCAGCGTCCGGCGGGCCCTTACCTACGAGCAGTACTTC. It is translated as CSVRRALTYEQYF.

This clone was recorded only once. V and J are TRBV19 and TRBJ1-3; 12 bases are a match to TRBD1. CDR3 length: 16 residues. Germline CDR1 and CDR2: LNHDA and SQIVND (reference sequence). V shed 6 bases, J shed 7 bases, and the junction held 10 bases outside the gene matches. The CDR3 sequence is CASSTTGTGGKNTIYF. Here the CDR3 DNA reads TGTGCCAGTAGCACAACCGGGACAGGGGGCAAGAACACCATATATTTT.

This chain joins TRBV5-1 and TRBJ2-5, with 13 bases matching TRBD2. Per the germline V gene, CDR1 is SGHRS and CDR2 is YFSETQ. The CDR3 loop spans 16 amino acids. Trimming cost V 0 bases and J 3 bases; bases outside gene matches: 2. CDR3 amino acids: CASSLGGLAGEETQYF. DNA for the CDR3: TGCGCCAGCAGCTTGGGAGGACTAGCGGGGGAAGAGACCCAGTACTTC.

Here the CDR3 reads CATSNLDGYTF. The CDR3 nucleotides are TGTGCCACCTCGAACTTGGATGGCTACACCTTC. The chain recombines TRBV3-1 (or the pseudogene TRBV3-2) with TRBJ1-2; the D is unclear. CDR3 length equals 11 residues. Per the germline V gene, CDR1 is LGHDT and CDR2 is YNNKEL (reference sequence). V was shortened by 10 bases and J by 6 bases, with 12 bases between the two germline ends.

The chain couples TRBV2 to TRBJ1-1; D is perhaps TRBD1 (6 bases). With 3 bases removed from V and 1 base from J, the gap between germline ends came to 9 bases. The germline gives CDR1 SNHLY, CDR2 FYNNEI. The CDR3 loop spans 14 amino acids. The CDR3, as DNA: TGTGCCAGCAGTGACAGGGGCAGGAACACTGAAGCTTTCTTT. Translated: CASSDRGRNTEAFF.

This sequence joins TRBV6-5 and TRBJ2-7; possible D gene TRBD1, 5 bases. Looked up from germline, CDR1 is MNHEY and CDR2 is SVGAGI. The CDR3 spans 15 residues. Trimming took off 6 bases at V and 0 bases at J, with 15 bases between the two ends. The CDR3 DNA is TGTGCCAGCAGGTTCGCGACAGCCAGCTCCTACGAGCAGTACTTC. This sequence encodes CASRFATASSYEQYF.

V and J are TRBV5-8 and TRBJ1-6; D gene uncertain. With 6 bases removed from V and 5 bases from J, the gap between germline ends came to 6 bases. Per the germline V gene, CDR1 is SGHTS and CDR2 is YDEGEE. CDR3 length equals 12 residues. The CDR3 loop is CASTVNNSPLHF. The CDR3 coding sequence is TGTGCCAGCACTGTAAATAATTCACCCCTCCACTTT.

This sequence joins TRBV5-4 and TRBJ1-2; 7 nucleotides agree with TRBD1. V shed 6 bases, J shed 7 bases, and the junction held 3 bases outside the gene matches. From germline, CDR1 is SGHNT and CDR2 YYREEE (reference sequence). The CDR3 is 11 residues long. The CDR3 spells CASKGASGYTF. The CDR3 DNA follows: TGTGCCAGCAAGGGGGCGAGTGGCTACACCTTC.

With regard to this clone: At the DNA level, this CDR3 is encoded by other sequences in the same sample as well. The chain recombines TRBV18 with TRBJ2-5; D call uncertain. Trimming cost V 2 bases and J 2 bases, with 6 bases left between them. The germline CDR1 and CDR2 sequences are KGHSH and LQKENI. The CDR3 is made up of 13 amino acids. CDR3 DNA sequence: TGTGCCAGCTCACCAAACAGACAAGAGACCCAGTACTTC. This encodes CASSPNRQETQYF. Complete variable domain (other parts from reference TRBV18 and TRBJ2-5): NAGVMQNPRHLVRRRGQEARLRCSPMKGHSHVYWYRQLPEEGLKFMVYLQKENIIDESGMPKERFSAEFPKEGPSILRIQQVVRGDSAAYFCASSPNRQETQYFGPGTRLLVL.

The CDR3 sequence is CASSGGTLDNSPLHF. CDR3 bases: TGTGCCAGCAGCGGGGGGACGCTTGATAATTCACCCCTCCACTTT. V and J are TRBV9 and TRBJ1-6; TRBD1 is a possible D gene (5 bases). V was cut by 3 bases and J by 5 bases, with 12 bases left in between. The CDR3 runs 15 residues. Germline V gene lookup returns CDR1 SGDLS and CDR2 YYNGEE.

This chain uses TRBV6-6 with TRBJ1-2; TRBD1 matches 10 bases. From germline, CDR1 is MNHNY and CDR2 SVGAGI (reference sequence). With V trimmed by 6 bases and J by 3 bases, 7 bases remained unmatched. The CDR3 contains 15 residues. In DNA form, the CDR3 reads TGTGCCAGCAGGATGACAGGGGGCGCAGACTATGGCTACACCTTC. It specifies CASRMTGGADYGYTF.